These 15 T cell receptor beta chains came from one sample sequenced in a study of OX40 agonist ivuxolimab in advanced cancers. Some clones are missing from TCRdb's copy, which holds only in-frame ones; the method was immunoSEQ multiplex PCR. This sample carries fewer than 200,000 clones, approximately 94% of them seen once, and the ten largest clones take about 0.3%. The input for sequencing was CD4+ or CD8+ T cells sorted from blood, taken in a trial of the OX40 agonist ivuxolimab. These receptors were obtained from an adult with an advanced solid tumor such as melanoma, head and neck, liver or kidney cancer.

The chain couples TRBV5-1 to TRBJ2-7, with D perhaps TRBD1 or TRBD2 (6 bases each). The V end lost 0 bases, the J end lost 5 bases, and 21 bases lay between the germline ends. Germline CDR1 reads SGHRS; CDR2 reads YFSETQ. The CDR3 contains 17 residues. The CDR3 loop is CASSLAGGNREVNEQYF. The CDR3 DNA reads as TGCGCCAGCAGCTTGGCCGGGGGCAACAGGGAGGTCAACGAGCAGTACTTC.

The chain carries TRBV7-2 and TRBJ1-5, with D uncertain. V lost 2 bases and J lost 2, with 7 bases in between. Germline V gene sequence: CDR1 SGHTA, CDR2 FQGNSA. The CDR3 length is 14 residues. In nucleotides, the CDR3 is TGTGCCAGCAGCTTAATGAGTGGCAATCAGCCCCAGCATTTT. Translating it yields CASSLMSGNQPQHF.

The chain carries TRBV9 and TRBJ2-6, with D unclear. The CDR3 has 15 amino acids. Per the germline V gene, CDR1 is SGDLS and CDR2 is YYNGEE. Trimming took 2 bases from V and 0 from J, leaving 6 bases between them. The CDR3 loop is CASSVGLSGANVLTF. The CDR3 nucleotides are TGTGCCAGCAGCGTCGGCCTCTCTGGGGCCAACGTCCTGACTTTC.

The chain has TRBV6-6 and TRBJ1-2; D is undetermined. V was trimmed by 0 bases and J by 8 bases, leaving 13 bases between them. The CDR3 has 14 residues. CDR1 is MNHNY, CDR2 SVGAGI, per germline (reference sequence). In nucleotides, the CDR3 is TGTGCCAGCAGTTACTCCTGGGGAGGAGAAGGCTACACCTTC. It translates to CASSYSWGGEGYTF.

This clone appeared a single time. This chain uses TRBV19 with TRBJ1-5; 9 bases are shared with TRBD1. This CDR3 has 18 residues. Germline-derived CDR1 and CDR2 are LNHDA and SQIVND (reference sequence). The trim removed 1 base at V and 3 bases at J, leaving 10 bases unmatched. CDR3 region: CASSIAAEGQGFNQPQHF. The CDR3 DNA sequence: TGTGCCAGTAGTATAGCGGCCGAGGGACAGGGCTTCAATCAGCCCCAGCATTTT.

This chain joins TRBV28 and TRBJ1-2; possibly TRBD1 for D (5 bases). This CDR3 has 14 amino acids. The V end was cut by 6 bases, the J end by 0 bases, with 11 bases between. CDR1 and CDR2 (germline): MDHEN, SYDVKM. The CDR3 DNA is TGTGCCAGCAGGGAGGGGCCCACTAACTATGGCTACACCTTC. Translated, it gives CASREGPTNYGYTF.

The chain couples TRBV10-2 to TRBJ2-5; D is possibly TRBD1 (5 bases). The assigned J gene may be wrong: the sequence end matches TRBJ2-7 better. Germline loops: CDR1 WSHSY, CDR2 SAAADI. This CDR3 is built from 16 residues. CDR3 DNA: TGCGCCAGCAGTGACTTAGGGCAGGGAAGGGGCTACGAGCAGTACTTC. Protein product: CASSDLGQGRGYEQYF.

The chain links TRBV5-1 to TRBJ2-1; the D call may be TRBD1 or TRBD2 (5 bases each). In germline, CDR1 is SGHRS, CDR2 YFSETQ. Trimming removed 4 bases at V and 1 base at J, with 18 bases between. This CDR3 comprises 17 residues. This CDR3 is CASSRDPSVKSYNEQFF. CDR3 in DNA: TGCGCCAGCAGCCGGGACCCCTCCGTTAAGTCCTACAATGAGCAGTTCTTC.

This clone was seen a single time. The chain carries TRBV7-2 and TRBJ2-7; TRBD2 aligns across 7 bases. This CDR3 region has 14 residues. Per the germline V gene, CDR1 is SGHTA and CDR2 is FQGNSA. V was clipped by 5 bases and J by 3 bases; unmatched bases: 7. The CDR3 nucleotides are TGTGCCAGCAGCCCTGGGGGACTACTCTACGAGCAGTACTTC. This encodes CASSPGGLLYEQYF.

The V call is TRBV6-6, the J call TRBJ1-1; perhaps TRBD1 as D (6 bases). The CDR3 covers 13 residues. Trimming took off 6 bases at V and 0 bases at J, with 8 bases between the two ends. Per germline, CDR1 MNHNY and CDR2 SVGAGI (reference sequence). The CDR3 DNA reads as TGTGCCAGCAGCGGACAGTTGAACACTGAAGCTTTCTTT. Translating gives CASSGQLNTEAFF.

V usage is TRBV5-1 and J usage is TRBJ2-1, with no clear D. CDR3 length: 13 residues. Germline values: CDR1 SGHRS, CDR2 YFSETQ. V lost 4 bases and J lost 10, with 15 bases in between. CDR3 DNA sequence: TGCGCCAGCAGCCGTGGGTCGGTCGTGGAGCAGTTCTTC. Protein: CASSRGSVVEQFF.

The genes are TRBV2 and TRBJ1-2; 9 bases agree with TRBD1. This CDR3 comprises 14 residues. From germline, CDR1 is SNHLY and CDR2 FYNNEI. V lost 4 bases and J lost 2; bases outside the gene matches: 2. The CDR3 nucleotides are TGTGCCAGCAGTGGTGGGACAGGGAACTATGGCTACACCTTC. Encoded protein: CASSGGTGNYGYTF. Full variable domain (remainder filled in from reference TRBV2 and TRBJ1-2): EPEVTQTPSHQVTQMGQEVILRCVPISNHLYFYWYRQILGQKVEFLVSFYNNEISEKSEIFDDQFSVERPDGSNFTLKIRSTKLEDSAMYFCASSGGTGNYGYTFGSGTRLTVV.

CDR3 DNA: TGTGCCAGCAGTGGCCAATCAAATCTAGAAGCTTTCTTT. Translating it yields CASSGQSNLEAFF. The rearrangement links TRBV6-5 to TRBJ1-1; no reliable D call. CDR3 size: 13 residues. The ends were cut back, 5 bases at V and 8 bases at J, with 15 bases in the middle. Germline CDR1 is MNHEY and CDR2 is SVGAGI.

The V call is TRBV5-1, the J call TRBJ1-2; TRBD1 matches 7 bases. CDR3 length: 15 amino acids. CDR1 and CDR2 (germline): SGHRS, YFSETQ. The V segment lost 4 bases and the J segment 6 bases; nucleotides outside the gene matches: 12. CDR3 amino acids: CASSRLGTEWNGYTF. The CDR3 coding sequence is TGCGCCAGCAGCCGTCTCGGGACAGAATGGAATGGCTACACCTTC.

On this clone itself: This CDR3 is also generated by other DNA sequences in the sample. The chain carries TRBV7-9 and TRBJ2-7; 9 bases agree with TRBD1. Germline V gives CDR1 SEHNR, CDR2 FQNEAQ (reference sequence). J lost 7 bases, V lost 4 bases, and 11 bases had no gene match. The CDR3 runs 15 residues. The CDR3 region is CASSSGQGPQGEQYF. In nucleotides, the CDR3 is TGTGCCAGCAGCTCCGGACAGGGGCCCCAGGGGGAGCAGTACTTC.